The rows below give T cell receptor beta chains drawn from one sample of a study of cytomegalovirus exposure and HLA in healthy donors. Clones were sequenced by immunoSEQ multiplex PCR, and TCRdb holds only the in-frame ones, with some missing. This table has around 150,000 clones, 80% appearing once. Sequencing was done on a sample of PBMCs. These receptors were collected from a woman between 40 and 50 years old in good health and CMV-seronegative. Each CDR3 is given with its conserved first and last residue. The D gene is left open where the match is weak. Size is omitted from some rows. Given values are once, few, many or a class for expanded clones.

J,D,size,V,DNA,CDR3
TRBJ2-2,TRBD1,.,TRBV4-3,TGCGCCAGCAGCCAACAAAGGACAGGGGGCAACACCGGGGAGCTGTTTTTT,CASSQQRTGGNTGELFF
TRBJ2-2,.,once,TRBV5-1,TGCGCCAGCAGCTTGACGCGGGGTTACACCGGGGAGCTGTTTTTT,CASSLTRGYTGELFF
TRBJ2-2,TRBD1,.,TRBV30,TGTGCCTCCCGGACAGGTTACACCGGGGAGCTGTTTTTT,CASRTGYTGELFF
TRBJ1-2,.,.,TRBV28,TGTGCCGCCGACGGGACAAACTATGGCTACACCTTC,CAADGTNYGYTF
TRBJ2-7,TRBD1,.,TRBV5-1,TGCGCCAGCTGGACAGGGAAGGAGATTTACGAGCAGTACTTC,CASWTGKEIYEQYF
TRBJ1-2,.,many,TRBV5-4,TGTGCCAGCAGCTCTTACAGGGATGGCTACACCTTC,CASSSYRDGYTF
TRBJ1-6,.,.,TRBV5-1,TGCGCCAGCAGCTTGGACAGCAATAATTCACCCCTCCACTTT,CASSLDSNNSPLHF
TRBJ1-4,.,few,TRBV4-3,TGCGCCAGCAGCCACGAACCCGGGGAAGCTGTTGAAAAACTGTTTTTT,CASSHEPGEAVEKLFF
TRBJ2-2,.,few,TRBV6-4,TGTGCCAGCAGTGACAATGAAGGGGCCGGGGAGCTGTTTTTT,CASSDNEGAGELFF
TRBJ2-3,.,.,TRBV10-3,TGTGCCATCGGGCGGGGCACAGATACGCAGTATTTT,CAIGRGTDTQYF
TRBJ2-7,.,.,TRBV5-8,TGTGCCAGCAGCTCAGCCAGGGGTCACTCCTACGAGCAGTACTTC,CASSSARGHSYEQYF
TRBJ1-2,.,once,TRBV29-1,TGCAGCGTTGTGTTTGGGGGAGGCCACACCTTT,CSVVFGGGHTF
TRBJ1-3,.,.,TRBV18,TGTGCCAGCTCACCACAGATCGGAGCCTCTGGAAACACCATATATTTT,CASSPQIGASGNTIYF
TRBJ2-1,TRBD1,.,TRBV7-8,TGTGCCAGCAGCACCTGGGACAGGGGGCGCCATGAGCAGTTCTTC,CASSTWDRGRHEQFF
TRBJ2-5,.,.,TRBV19,TGTGCCAGTAGCACAACCGGGGGTGGTGAAGAGACCCAGTACTTC,CASSTTGGGEETQYF
TRBJ2-7,TRBD2,.,TRBV19,TGTGCCAGTAGTATGTCGACTAGCGGGAGGTATGAGCAGTACTTC,CASSMSTSGRYEQYF
TRBJ2-1,TRBD2,.,TRBV7-6,TGTGCCAGCAGCCCTTATACCTCCGGGACTAGCAATGAGCAGTTCTTC,CASSPYTSGTSNEQFF
TRBJ1-6,TRBD1,.,TRBV28,TGTGCCAGCAACAACAGGGGAGATAATTCACCCCTCCACTTT,CASNNRGDNSPLHF
TRBJ2-7,.,.,TRBV5-3,TGTGCCAGAAGCTTGCATCGGAGGACCGACTACGAGCAGTACTTC,CARSLHRRTDYEQYF
TRBJ2-5,.,.,TRBV7-2,TGTGCCAGCAGGTACGGGGGAAGCCAAGAGACCCAGTACTTC,CASRYGGSQETQYF
TRBJ2-6,.,once,TRBV28,TGTGCCAGCAGCCGCTACAGGGCAAGGGGCAGGTCTGGGGCCAACGTCCTGACTTTC,CASSRYRARGRSGANVLTF
TRBJ1-5,.,.,TRBV30,TGTGCCTGGAGTGCCGGGTCAGAGCCCCAGCATTTT,CAWSAGSEPQHF